One sample yielded the 30 T cell receptor beta chains listed below, sequenced in a study of shared clonotypes between healthy human individuals. Here immunoSEQ multiplex PCR was the method, and the copy in TCRdb shows in-frame clones only, minus some. The sample records about 600,000 clones, 95% to 98% being singletons. Naive CD8 cells comprised CD45RO-negative, CCR7-positively selected cells, excluding terminally differentiated effector memory CD45RA+ cells. Input material: naive CD8+ T cells sorted from blood. These receptors all come from a young man in good health.

This chain links TRBV2 with TRBJ2-1; TRBD2 agrees at 9 bases. The CDR3 has 17 amino acids. Germline V CDR1 and CDR2: SNHLY, FYNNEI. V was clipped by 2 bases and J by 4 bases; unmatched bases: 9. The CDR3 nucleotides read TGTGCCAGCAGTGAAAGTTCGGCGGGAGGGATATACAATGAGCAGTTCTTC. It specifies CASSESSAGGIYNEQFF.

Remarks on this clone: A junction boundary mismatches the germline segment, possibly from a read error. This sequence joins TRBV4-1 and TRBJ2-5, with TRBD2 identical over 8 bases. Germline V gene data show CDR1 as MGHRA and CDR2 as YSYEKL. The CDR3 totals 17 residues. The chain's CDR3 is CASSQLNGGRLLEIQYF. Here the CDR3 DNA reads TGCGCCAGCAGCCAACTAAATGGCGGGAGGCTACTAGAGATCCAGTACTTC.

The V and J genes are TRBV7-9 and TRBJ1-1; 9 bases align to TRBD1. V lost 5 bases to trimming and J lost 7 bases; unmatched junction nucleotides: 5. Germline V gene lookup returns CDR1 SEHNR and CDR2 FQNEAQ (reference sequence). This CDR3 region has 13 residues. The CDR3 bases are TGTGCCAGCAGCACACAGGGGGCAAGTGAAGCTTTCTTT. Its protein is CASSTQGASEAFF.

The J gene is TRBJ2-1, the V gene TRBV5-1; 9 bases align to TRBD2. Trimming at V came to 4 bases and at J to 6 bases, leaving 8 bases not matched to a gene. The CDR3 spans 15 residues. Germline CDR1 reads SGHRS; CDR2 reads YFSETQ. The chain's CDR3 is CASSPPSGIINEQFF. CDR3 DNA: TGCGCCAGCAGCCCTCCTAGCGGGATAATCAATGAGCAGTTCTTC.

The J gene is TRBJ1-1, the V gene TRBV28; tentative D call: TRBD1 (5 bases). Germline-derived CDR1 and CDR2 are MDHEN and SYDVKM. This CDR3 comprises 13 residues. V lost 7 bases and J lost 0, with 9 bases in between. CDR3 nucleotide sequence: TGTGCCAGCAAGGAGGGGCTGAACACTGAAGCTTTCTTT. It codes for CASKEGLNTEAFF.

V usage is TRBV19 and J usage is TRBJ2-7, with D unclear. The CDR3 is 14 residues long. The V end lost 3 bases, the J end lost 4 bases, and 13 bases lay between the germline ends. Germline V gives CDR1 LNHDA, CDR2 SQIVND (reference sequence). CDR3 sequence reads: CASSIQISGYEQYF. CDR3 DNA: TGTGCCAGTAGTATCCAAATTTCCGGTTACGAGCAGTACTTC.

The chain has TRBV7-9 and TRBJ2-7; TRBD2 agrees at 8 bases. Trimming took 7 bases from V and 4 from J; bases not matched to a gene: 9. The CDR3 totals 14 residues. Germline CDR1 and CDR2: SEHNR and FQNEAQ (reference sequence). The CDR3 sequence is CASTSGGVQYEQYF. The CDR3 region has the DNA TGTGCCAGCACTTCCGGGGGGGTTCAGTACGAGCAGTACTTC.

This chain links TRBV4-1 with TRBJ1-1, with D unclear. The CDR3 totals 13 residues. CDR1 and CDR2 (germline): MGHRA, YSYEKL. Trimming shortened V by 2 bases and J by 0 bases, and 4 bases separated the two germline ends. CDR3 sequence (DNA): TGCGCCAGCAGCCAATGGGTGAACACTGAAGCTTTCTTT. Translated: CASSQWVNTEAFF.

The V call is TRBV7-2, the J call TRBJ2-5, with 7 bases that match TRBD1. Germline assignment: CDR1 SGHTA and CDR2 FQGNSA. This CDR3 comprises 13 residues. V shed 6 bases and J 2 bases; nucleotides not matched to a gene: 3. This chain's CDR3 is CASSYRGQETQYF. DNA of the CDR3: TGTGCCAGCAGTTACAGGGGACAAGAGACCCAGTACTTC.

Worth noting for this clone: Other nucleotide sequences in the sample specify the same CDR3. The genes are TRBV5-1 and TRBJ2-7; D tentatively fits TRBD1 or TRBD2 (5 bases each). The CDR3 spans 14 residues. The V end was cut by 2 bases, the J end by 3 bases, with 12 bases between. Germline values: CDR1 SGHRS, CDR2 YFSETQ. CDR3 amino acids: CASSFLGTGYEQYF. CDR3 DNA: TGCGCCAGCAGCTTCTTAGGGACGGGCTACGAGCAGTACTTC.

The genes are TRBV7-8 and TRBJ2-1, with 10 bases identical to TRBD2. The germline gives CDR1 SGHVS, CDR2 FQNEAQ. This CDR3 region has 19 residues. With V trimmed by 3 bases and J by 5 bases, 16 bases remained unmatched. CDR3 nucleotides: TGTGCCAGCAGCTTCCTAGTGGGTAGTCTAGCGGGAGAGCACAATGAGCAGTTCTTC. Translating it yields CASSFLVGSLAGEHNEQFF.

This chain links TRBV6-6 with TRBJ2-3, with D unclear. CDR3 length: 12 residues. Germline CDR1 and CDR2: MNHNY and SVGAGI (reference sequence). The ends were cut back, 5 bases at V and 2 bases at J, with 5 bases in the middle. The CDR3 loop reads CASSRFTDTQYF. The CDR3 DNA sequence: TGTGCCAGCAGTAGGTTCACAGATACGCAGTATTTT.

This chain uses TRBV7-6 with TRBJ2-7; D is perhaps TRBD1 (5 bases). In germline, CDR1 is SGHVS, CDR2 FNYEAQ. There are 13 residues in the CDR3. Trimming removed 6 bases at V and 2 bases at J, with 11 bases between. The CDR3 bases are TGTGCCAGCAGTCGGCTAGGGGCCTACGAGCAGTACTTC. The encoded protein is CASSRLGAYEQYF.

V usage is TRBV7-8 and J usage is TRBJ1-5; D is perhaps TRBD1 (6 bases). Trimming stripped 1 base from V and 8 bases from J, with 9 bases between. The CDR3 has 13 amino acids. Germline CDR1 reads SGHVS; CDR2 reads FQNEAQ. The CDR3 DNA reads TGTGCCAGCAGCTTAGGAGGGGGGGAGCCCCAGCATTTT. Its translation is CASSLGGGEPQHF.

The V and J genes are TRBV28 and TRBJ1-5; D uncertain. Trimming took 6 bases from V and 1 from J, leaving 7 bases between them. Looked up from germline, CDR1 is MDHEN and CDR2 is SYDVKM. This CDR3 has 13 residues. In nucleotides, the CDR3 is TGTGCCAGCAGGGGGTACAGCAATCAGCCCCAGCATTTT. Translated: CASRGYSNQPQHF.

This chain joins TRBV29-1 and TRBJ2-7; 8 bases align to TRBD1. Germline V CDR1 and CDR2: SQVTM, ANQGSEA. V was clipped by 7 bases and J by 0 bases; unmatched bases: 8. The CDR3 runs 14 residues. CDR3 amino acids: CSAEGQADSYEQYF. CDR3 coding DNA: TGCAGCGCCGAGGGACAGGCCGACTCCTACGAGCAGTACTTC.

V usage is TRBV6-5 and J usage is TRBJ2-7; no firm D call. Germline loops: CDR1 MNHEY, CDR2 SVGAGI. The CDR3 is 10 residues long. The V and J ends lost 10 bases and 7 bases respectively, with 11 bases between them. In nucleotides, the CDR3 is TGTGCCACCCGGAACACGGAGCAGTACTTC. Translation: CATRNTEQYF.

The rearrangement links TRBV5-1 to TRBJ2-7; TRBD2 aligns across 10 bases. The V gene's germline CDR1 is SGHRS and CDR2 YFSETQ. Trimming removed 4 bases from V and 2 bases from J; junction bases left unmatched: 12. This CDR3 comprises 17 residues. CDR3 amino acids: CASSIGLAVLGTYEQYF. CDR3 bases: TGCGCCAGCAGCATAGGACTAGCGGTCCTCGGCACCTACGAGCAGTACTTC.

The chain carries TRBV19 and TRBJ2-7, with a possible D match to TRBD1 (5 bases). CDR1 is LNHDA, CDR2 SQIVND, per germline (reference sequence). Trimming stripped 6 bases from V and 5 bases from J, with 17 bases between. This CDR3 contains 14 residues. CDR3 nucleotide sequence: TGTGCCAGTAGCATTACCCCAGGGATCGACGAGCAGTACTTC. Amino acids: CASSITPGIDEQYF.

The chain uses TRBV11-3 and TRBJ2-1, with D maybe TRBD2 (6 bases). V shed 5 bases and J shed 7 bases, with 9 bases lying between them. Germline V gene sequence: CDR1 SGHNT, CDR2 YENEEA. CDR3 length: 12 amino acids. The CDR3: CASSIGTNEQFF. As DNA, the CDR3 is TGTGCCAGCAGCATCGGGACTAATGAGCAGTTCTTC.

The genes are TRBV29-1 and TRBJ2-7; 7 positions match TRBD1. CDR1 and CDR2 from the germline V gene are SQVTM and ANQGSEA. There are 13 residues in the CDR3. With 7 bases clipped from V and 0 bases from J, the junction kept 6 bases outside the gene matches. CDR3: CSGRGGSSYEQYF. The DNA of the CDR3 is TGCAGCGGTCGAGGGGGCAGCTCCTACGAGCAGTACTTC.

The chain couples TRBV15 to TRBJ2-2, with D hard to call. Germline assignment: CDR1 LNHNV and CDR2 YYDKDF (reference sequence). Trimming removed 4 bases from V and 2 bases from J, with 14 bases in between. The CDR3 totals 16 residues. CDR3 residues: CATSKLPDRNTGELFF. CDR3 coding DNA: TGTGCCACCAGCAAGCTACCAGATAGAAACACCGGGGAGCTGTTTTTT.

The CDR3 sequence is CASSETAYSNQPQHF. CDR3 sequence (DNA): TGTGCCAGCAGTGAAACGGCGTATAGCAATCAGCCCCAGCATTTT. The chain has TRBV6-1 and TRBJ1-5; D is undetermined. The V end lost 2 bases, the J end lost 0 bases, and 8 bases lay between the germline ends. This CDR3 comprises 15 residues. The germline gives CDR1 MNHNS, CDR2 SASEGT.

The V gene is TRBV11-2, the J gene TRBJ2-7; the D is unclear. Germline V lookup: CDR1 SGHAT, CDR2 FQNNGV. V was cut by 0 bases and J by 5 bases, with 20 bases left in between. The CDR3 is 17 amino acids. The CDR3: CASSLDPTGGIEDEQYF. CDR3 DNA sequence: TGTGCCAGCAGCTTAGATCCCACGGGTGGAATCGAAGACGAGCAGTACTTC. The full variable domain, its missing parts supplied by reference TRBV11-2 and TRBJ2-7, is EAGVAQSPRYKIIEKRQSVAFWCNPISGHATLYWYQQILGQGPKLLIQFQNNGVVDDSQLPKDRFSAERLKGVDSTLKIQPAKLEDSAVYLCASSLDPTGGIEDEQYFGPGTRLTVT.

Comment on this clone: An end of the junction differs from the germline gene, which may be a read error. Other DNA sequences in the sample encode the same CDR3. This chain uses TRBV27 with TRBJ2-7, with D hard to call. Germline CDR1 reads MNHEY; CDR2 reads SMNVEV (reference sequence). The CDR3 extends over 13 amino acids. This CDR3 is CASSLSGAYEQYF. The CDR3, as DNA: TGTGCCAGCAGCTTATCGGGCGCCTACGAGCAGTACTTC.

The gene calls are TRBV28 and TRBJ1-3; the D gene is possibly TRBD1 (6 bases). In germline, CDR1 is MDHEN, CDR2 SYDVKM. CDR3 length: 14 residues. Trimming shortened V by 2 bases and J by 4 bases, and 9 bases separated the two germline ends. CDR3 nucleotides: TGTGCCAGCAGTTTACCCAGGGGCGGAAACACCATATATTTT. The encoded protein is CASSLPRGGNTIYF.

This clone was detected only once. CDR3 coding DNA: TGTGCCAGCAGCGAGGAGGTTACACACTTCGGCTATGGCTACACCTTC. Translation: CASSEEVTHFGYGYTF. V and J are TRBV9 and TRBJ1-2; D gene uncertain. V gave up 3 bases and J gave up 4 bases, with 19 bases separating them. The CDR3 consists of 16 residues. Germline lookup yields CDR1 SGDLS and CDR2 YYNGEE.

This rearrangement joins TRBV28 to TRBJ2-7; 14 bases fit TRBD2. The CDR3 loop spans 18 amino acids. V lost 5 bases, J lost 6 bases, and 15 bases stayed unmatched. CDR1 is MDHEN and CDR2 is SYDVKM in the germline V gene. CDR3 region: CASSTPRLAGGRGGEQYF. The CDR3 region has the DNA TGTGCCAGCAGTACCCCACGACTAGCGGGGGGGAGAGGGGGCGAGCAGTACTTC.

The rearrangement links TRBV11-2 to TRBJ2-7; 9 nucleotides match TRBD1. The V segment lost 3 bases and the J segment 3 bases; nucleotides outside the gene matches: 15. From germline, CDR1 is SGHAT and CDR2 FQNNGV. This CDR3 is 18 amino acids long. The CDR3 DNA reads as TGTGCCAGCAGCTTCCTCGTAGCCCGGGACAGGGTTCGCTACGAGCAGTACTTC. Translated, it gives CASSFLVARDRVRYEQYF.

The chain combines TRBV18 with TRBJ2-7; no firm D call. V was shortened by 0 bases and J by 1 base, with 7 bases between the two germline ends. The CDR3 covers 14 residues. CDR1 KGHSH and CDR2 LQKENI come from the germline V gene. The CDR3 region has the DNA TGTGCCAGCTCACCACCTACCAATTCCTACGAGCAGTACTTC. Its protein product is CASSPPTNSYEQYF.